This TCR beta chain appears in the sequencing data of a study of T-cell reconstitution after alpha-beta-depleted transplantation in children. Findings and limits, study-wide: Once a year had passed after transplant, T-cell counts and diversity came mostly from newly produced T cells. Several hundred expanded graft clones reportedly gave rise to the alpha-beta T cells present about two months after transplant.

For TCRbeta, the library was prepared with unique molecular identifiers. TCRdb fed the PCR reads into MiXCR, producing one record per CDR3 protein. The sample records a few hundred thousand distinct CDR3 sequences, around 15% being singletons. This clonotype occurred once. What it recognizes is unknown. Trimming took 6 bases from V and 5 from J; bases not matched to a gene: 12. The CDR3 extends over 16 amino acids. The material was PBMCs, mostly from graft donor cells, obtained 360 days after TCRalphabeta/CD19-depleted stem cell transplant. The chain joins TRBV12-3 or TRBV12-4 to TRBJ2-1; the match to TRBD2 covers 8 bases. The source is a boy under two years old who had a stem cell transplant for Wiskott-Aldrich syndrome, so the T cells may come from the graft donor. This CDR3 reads CASSPKRGKWDNEQFF. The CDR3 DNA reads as TGTGCCAGCAGCCCCAAGCGGGGGAAGTGGGACAATGAGCAGTTCTTC.